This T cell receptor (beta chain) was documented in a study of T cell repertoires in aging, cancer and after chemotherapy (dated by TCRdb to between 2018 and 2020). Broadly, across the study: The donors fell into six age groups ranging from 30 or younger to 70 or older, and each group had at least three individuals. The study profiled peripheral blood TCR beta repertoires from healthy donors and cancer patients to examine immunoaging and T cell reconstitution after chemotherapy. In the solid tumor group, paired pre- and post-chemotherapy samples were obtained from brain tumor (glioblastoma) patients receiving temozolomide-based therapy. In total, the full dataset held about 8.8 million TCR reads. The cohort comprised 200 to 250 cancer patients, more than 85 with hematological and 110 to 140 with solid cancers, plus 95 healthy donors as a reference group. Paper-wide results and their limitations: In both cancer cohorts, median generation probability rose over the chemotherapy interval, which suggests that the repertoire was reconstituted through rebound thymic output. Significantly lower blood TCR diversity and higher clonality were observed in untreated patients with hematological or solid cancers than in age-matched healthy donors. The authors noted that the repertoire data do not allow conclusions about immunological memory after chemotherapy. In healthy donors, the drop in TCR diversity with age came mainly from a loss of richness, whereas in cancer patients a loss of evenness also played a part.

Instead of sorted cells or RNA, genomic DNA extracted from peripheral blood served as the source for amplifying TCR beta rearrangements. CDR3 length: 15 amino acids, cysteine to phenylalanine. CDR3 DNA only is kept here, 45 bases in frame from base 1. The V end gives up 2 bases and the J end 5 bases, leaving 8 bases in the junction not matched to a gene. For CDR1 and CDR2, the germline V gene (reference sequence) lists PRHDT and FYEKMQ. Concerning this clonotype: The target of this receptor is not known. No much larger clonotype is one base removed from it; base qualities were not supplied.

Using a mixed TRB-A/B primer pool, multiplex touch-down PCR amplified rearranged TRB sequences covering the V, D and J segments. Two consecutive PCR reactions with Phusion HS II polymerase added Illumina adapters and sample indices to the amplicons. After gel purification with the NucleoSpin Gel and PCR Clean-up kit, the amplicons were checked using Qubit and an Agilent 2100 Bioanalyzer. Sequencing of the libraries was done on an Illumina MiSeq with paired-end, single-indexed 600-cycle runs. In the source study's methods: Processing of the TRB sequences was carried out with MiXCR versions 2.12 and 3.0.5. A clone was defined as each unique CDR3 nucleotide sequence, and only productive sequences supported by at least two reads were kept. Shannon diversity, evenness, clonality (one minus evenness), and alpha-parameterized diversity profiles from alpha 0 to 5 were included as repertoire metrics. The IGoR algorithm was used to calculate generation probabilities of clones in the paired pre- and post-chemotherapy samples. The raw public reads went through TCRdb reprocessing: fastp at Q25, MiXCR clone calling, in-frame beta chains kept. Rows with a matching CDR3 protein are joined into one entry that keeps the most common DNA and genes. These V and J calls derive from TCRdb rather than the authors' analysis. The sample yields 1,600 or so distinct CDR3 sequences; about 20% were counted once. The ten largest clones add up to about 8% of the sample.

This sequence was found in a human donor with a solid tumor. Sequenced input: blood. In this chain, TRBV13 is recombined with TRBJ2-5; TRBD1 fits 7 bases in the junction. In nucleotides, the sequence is TGTGCCAGCAGCTTAAAAGGGGGCGGCCAGGAGACCCAGTACTTC. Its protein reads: CASSLKGGGQETQYF.